The present TCR beta chain was sequenced within a study of CD8+ T cells in alopecia areata. Study-wide context: Affected scalp percentage determined the severity score of treated patients. Overall study findings and caveats: With tofacitinib ongoing, many expanded lesional clones persisted in both scalp and blood. Compared with mice, patients displayed less clear TCR sharing, possibly for HLA-related reasons. Links between baseline CD8+ expansion and response need larger treated cohorts.

The treatment denotes: oral pan-JAK inhibitor, 5-10 mg twice daily. Germline-derived CDR1 and CDR2 are SQVTM and ANQGSEA. Trimming stripped 6 bases from V and 0 bases from J, with 15 bases between. This CDR3 is built from 14 residues. Comments on this clone: Antigen: not known.

cDNA reverse transcribed from extracted RNA served as the sequencing template. The assay was immunoSEQ multiplex PCR, and TCRdb's table has in-frame clones only and misses some. The sample shows about 120,000 clones, around 53% of them seen only once. The sequencing here drew on CD4+ T cells sorted from blood, taken at week 4, from a patient treated with tofacitinib. This sequence was found in a human donor with alopecia areata. The V and J genes are TRBV29-1 and TRBJ2-7; weak D call: TRBD1 (6 bases). CDR3 region: CSVLDRRSSYEQYF. Written as DNA, the CDR3 is TGCAGCGTCCTCGACAGGAGGAGCTCCTACGAGCAGTACTTC.